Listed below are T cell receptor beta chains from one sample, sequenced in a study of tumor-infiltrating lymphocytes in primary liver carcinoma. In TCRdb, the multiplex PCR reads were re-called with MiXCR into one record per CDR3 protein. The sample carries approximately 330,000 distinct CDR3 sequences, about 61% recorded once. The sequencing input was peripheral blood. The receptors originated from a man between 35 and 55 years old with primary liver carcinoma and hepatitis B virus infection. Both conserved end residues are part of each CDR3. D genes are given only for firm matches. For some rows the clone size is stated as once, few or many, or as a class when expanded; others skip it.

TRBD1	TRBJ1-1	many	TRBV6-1	CASSETGTGGYMAEAFF	TGTGCCAGCAGTGAAACCGGGACAGGAGGGTATATGGCTGAAGCTTTCTTT
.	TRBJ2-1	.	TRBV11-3	CASSSVRDNEQIF	TGTGCCAGCAGCTCAGTTCGGGACAATGAGCAGATCTTC
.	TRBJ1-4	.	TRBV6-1	CISSGPRGKLFF	TGTATCAGCAGTGGGCCCCGGGGAAAACTGTTTTTT
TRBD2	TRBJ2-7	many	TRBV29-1	CSVTSGSDEQYF	TGCAGCGTTACTAGCGGGAGTGACGAGCAGTACTTC
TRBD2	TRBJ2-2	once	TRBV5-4	CASSSMVAGDDTGELFF	TGTGCCAGCAGCTCGATGGTAGCGGGAGACGACACCGGGGAGCTGTTTTTT
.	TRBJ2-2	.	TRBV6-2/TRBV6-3	CASSPRKRTTTGELLF	TGTGCCAGCAGTCCCCGCAAGCGGACAACCACCGGGGAGCTGTTGTTT
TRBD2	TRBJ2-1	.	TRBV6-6	CASSYLTLAGEGQFF	TGTGCCAGCAGTTACTTGACGCTAGCGGGAGAAGGGCAGTTCTTC
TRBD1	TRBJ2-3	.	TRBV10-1	CASNTGQSTDTHYF	TGCGCCAGCAACACGGGACAGAGCACAGATACGCATTATTTT
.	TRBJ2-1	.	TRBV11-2	CASISGEYKEQFF	TGTGCCAGCATCTCGGGAGAGTACAAAGAGCAGTTCTTC
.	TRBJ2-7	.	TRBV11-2	CASSLVGKSWSYEQYF	TGTGCCAGCAGCTTAGTGGGGAAGAGTTGGTCCTACGAGCAGTACTTC
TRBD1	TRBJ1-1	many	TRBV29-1	CSASTGTGNAFF	TGCAGCGCCTCAACCGGGACAGGGAATGCTTTCTTT
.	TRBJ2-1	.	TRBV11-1	CASSSDGSAYSEQFF	TGTGCCAGCAGCTCAGATGGTAGCGCCTACAGTGAGCAGTTCTTC
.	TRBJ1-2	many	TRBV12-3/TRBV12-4	CASSLANSYGYTF	TGTGCCAGCAGTTTGGCCAACTCCTATGGCTACACCTTC
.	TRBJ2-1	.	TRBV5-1	CASSLGYEQFF	TGCGCCAGCAGCTTGGGTTATGAGCAGTTCTTC
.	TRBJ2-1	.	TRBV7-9	CARSLGSDEQFF	TGTGCCAGAAGCTTAGGGTCGGATGAGCAGTTCTTC
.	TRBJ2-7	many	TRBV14	CASSPSWGLGYEQYF	TGTGCCAGCAGCCCTAGCTGGGGCTTGGGATACGAGCAGTACTTC
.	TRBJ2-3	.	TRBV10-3	CAIAGTSTDTQYF	TGTGCCATCGCAGGTACCTCCACAGATACGCAGTATTTT
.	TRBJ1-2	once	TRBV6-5	CASNYSTRAGSYGYTF	TGTGCCAGCAATTACTCGACAAGGGCGGGGTCGTATGGCTACACCTTC
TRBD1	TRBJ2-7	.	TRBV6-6	CASSTRQGVYEQYF	TGTGCCAGCAGTACTAGACAGGGGGTTTACGAGCAGTACTTC
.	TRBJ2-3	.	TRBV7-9	CASSLVPGLNPDTQYF	TGTGCCAGCAGCTTAGTCCCGGGCCTTAATCCAGATACGCAGTATTTT
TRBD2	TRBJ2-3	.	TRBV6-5	CTSTSVGEGIDTQYF	TGTACCAGCACTTCAGTGGGGGAGGGAATAGATACGCAGTATTTT
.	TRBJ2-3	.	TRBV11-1	CASNRTPDTDTQYF	TGTGCCAGCAACCGGACCCCCGACACAGATACGCAGTATTTT
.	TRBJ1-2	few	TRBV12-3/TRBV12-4	CASSDGNNYGYTF	TGTGCCAGCAGTGATGGAAATAACTATGGCTACACCTTC
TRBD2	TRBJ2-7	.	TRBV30	CAWSSGGPLHEQYF	TGTGCCTGGAGCTCGGGAGGGCCTCTTCACGAGCAGTACTTC
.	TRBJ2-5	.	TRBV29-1	CSGKGDQEIQYF	TGCAGCGGGAAGGGGGACCAAGAGATCCAGTACTTC
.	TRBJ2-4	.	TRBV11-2	CASSWGPGPAKNIQYF	TGTGCCAGCAGTTGGGGACCAGGGCCAGCCAAAAACATTCAGTACTTC
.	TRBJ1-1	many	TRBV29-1	CSATGSEAFF	TGCAGCGCTACAGGGTCTGAAGCTTTCTTT
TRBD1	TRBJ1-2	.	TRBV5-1	CASSLKGGTGNGYTF	TGCGCCAGCTCTCTTAAGGGAGGGACAGGGAATGGCTACACCTTC
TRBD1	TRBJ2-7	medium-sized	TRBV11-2	CASSSTGGYEQYF	TGTGCCAGCAGCTCGACAGGGGGCTACGAGCAGTACTTC
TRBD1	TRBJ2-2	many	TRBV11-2	CASSFPRGLNTGELFF	TGTGCCAGCAGCTTCCCCAGGGGGCTTAACACCGGGGAGCTGTTTTTT
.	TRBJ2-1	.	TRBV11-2	CARSLALYNEQFF	TGCGCCAGGAGCTTAGCGCTCTACAATGAGCAGTTCTTC
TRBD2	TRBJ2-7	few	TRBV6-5	CASSYSGLAGVYEQYF	TGTGCCAGCAGTTACTCGGGACTAGCGGGAGTATATGAGCAGTACTTC
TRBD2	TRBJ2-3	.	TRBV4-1	CASSLQEALAGGSSTDTQYF	TGCGCCAGCAGCCTACAAGAAGCACTAGCGGGAGGATCTAGCACAGATACGCAGTATTTT
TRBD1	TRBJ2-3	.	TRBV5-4	CASSQGTVADTQYF	TGTGCCAGCAGCCAAGGGACAGTGGCAGATACGCAGTATTTT
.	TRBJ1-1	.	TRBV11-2	CASSLVSIVNTEAFF	TGTGCCAGCAGCTTAGTCTCAATCGTGAACACTGAAGCTTTCTTT
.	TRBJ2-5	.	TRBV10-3	CAIGGQGGGTQHF	TGTGCCATCGGGGGGCAGGGTGGCGGGACCCAGCACTTC
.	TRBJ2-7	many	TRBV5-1	CASSDGTYEQYF	TGCGCCAGCAGCGACGGAACCTACGAGCAGTACTTC
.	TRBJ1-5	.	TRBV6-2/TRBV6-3	CTSSRSGTNQPQLF	TGTACCAGCAGCCGCTCCGGGACCAATCAGCCCCAGCTTTTT
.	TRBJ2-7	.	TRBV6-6	CASTYSRSDPTYEQYF	TGTGCCAGCACTTACTCGAGATCGGACCCCACCTACGAGCAGTACTTC
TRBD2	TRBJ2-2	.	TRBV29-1	CSVEPLAGGSNGELFF	TGCAGCGTTGAACCCCTAGCGGGAGGGTCAAACGGGGAGCTGTTTTTT
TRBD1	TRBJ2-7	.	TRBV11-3	CASSYRGNNSEQYF	TGTGCCAGCAGCTACAGGGGGAATAACAGCGAGCAGTACTTC
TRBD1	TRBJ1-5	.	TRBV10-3	CAIPDRDNQPQHF	TGTGCCATCCCGGACAGGGACAATCAGCCCCAGCATTTT
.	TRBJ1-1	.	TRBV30	CAWISRSNTEAFF	TGTGCCTGGATTAGTCGGTCGAACACTGAAGCTTTCTTT
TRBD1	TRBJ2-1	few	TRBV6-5	CASSYGQGVFNEQFF	TGTGCCAGCAGTTATGGACAGGGGGTGTTTAATGAGCAGTTCTTC
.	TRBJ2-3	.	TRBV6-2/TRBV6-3	CTSHSVTTQYF	TGTACCAGCCATTCCGTCACTACGCAGTATTTT
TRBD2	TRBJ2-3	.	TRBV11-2	CACSFPSGSKDTQYF	TGTGCCTGCAGCTTCCCTAGCGGGAGCAAAGATACGCAGTATTTT
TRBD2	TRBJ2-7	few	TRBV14	CASSQESGRGSYEQYF	TGTGCCAGCAGCCAAGAGTCGGGGAGGGGATCCTACGAGCAGTACTTC
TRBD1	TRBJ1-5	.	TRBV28	CASSLTGYNQPQHF	TGTGCCAGCAGCCTGACAGGGTACAATCAGCCCCAGCATTTT
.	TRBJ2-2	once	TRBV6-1	CASSSTGFTGEQFF	TGTGCCAGCAGTAGTACAGGGTTCACCGGGGAGCAGTTTTTT
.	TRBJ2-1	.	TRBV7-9	CASSLAARDNEQFF	TGTGCCAGCAGCTTAGCGGCACGTGACAATGAGCAGTTCTTC
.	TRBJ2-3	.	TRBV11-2	CASGSQGLLRTDTQYF	TGTGCCAGCGGATCGCAGGGACTCCTACGCACAGATACGCAGTATTTT
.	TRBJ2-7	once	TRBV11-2	CAGCLEQGGYEQYF	TGTGCCGGCTGCTTGGAACAGGGTGGCTACGAGCAGTACTTC
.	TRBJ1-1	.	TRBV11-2	CASSLVSVMNTEVFF	TGTGCCAGTAGCTTAGTCTCAGTCATGAACACTGAAGTTTTCTTT
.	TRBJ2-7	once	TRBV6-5	CASRYSGTGYEQYF	TGTGCCAGCAGATACTCAGGCACCGGCTACGAGCAGTACTTC
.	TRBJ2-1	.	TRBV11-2	CANSPGGGVGNEQFF	TGTGCCAACAGCCCAGGTGGGGGAGTCGGCAATGAGCAGTTCTTC
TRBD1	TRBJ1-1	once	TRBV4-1	CASSQGSQGAQDTEALF	TGCGCCAGCAGCCAAGGTAGTCAGGGGGCGCAAGACACTGAAGCTTTATTT
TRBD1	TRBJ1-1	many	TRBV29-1	CSVVQGVAEAFF	TGCAGCGTTGTACAGGGGGTGGCTGAAGCTTTCTTT